The entry below describes one T cell receptor (beta chain). Its antigen remains unknown. This specimen belongs to a study of T cell clusters in autoimmune cytopenias. Multiplex touch-down PCR amplified TRB using TRB-A and TRB-B pools in one tube. TCRdb re-called the multiplex PCR reads, yielding one record per CDR3 amino acid sequence without DNA. The sample has roughly 6,000 distinct CDR3 sequences; the top ten hold roughly 7.5%. TRB was amplified from 250 ng of peripheral blood genomic DNA per sample. Study-level results: Primary autoimmune cytopenia patients seemingly lacked the physiological T cell clusters found in healthy donors.

Germline CDR1 reads SGHRS; CDR2 reads YFSETQ. The CDR3 loop spans 15 amino acids. These same data were also listed under a study on T cell repertoires in aging, cancer and after chemotherapy. From that study: Compared with age-matched healthy donors, untreated hematological or solid cancer patients showed higher blood TCR clonality. Healthy donors lost TCR diversity with age mainly through richness, cancer patients through richness and evenness. Rebound thymic output was suggested by rising median generation probability during chemotherapy in each cancer cohort.

Sequenced: peripheral blood. The TCR originated in a human donor in good health. This chain joins TRBV5-1 and TRBJ2-6. CDR3 sequence: CASVSSESGANVLTF.